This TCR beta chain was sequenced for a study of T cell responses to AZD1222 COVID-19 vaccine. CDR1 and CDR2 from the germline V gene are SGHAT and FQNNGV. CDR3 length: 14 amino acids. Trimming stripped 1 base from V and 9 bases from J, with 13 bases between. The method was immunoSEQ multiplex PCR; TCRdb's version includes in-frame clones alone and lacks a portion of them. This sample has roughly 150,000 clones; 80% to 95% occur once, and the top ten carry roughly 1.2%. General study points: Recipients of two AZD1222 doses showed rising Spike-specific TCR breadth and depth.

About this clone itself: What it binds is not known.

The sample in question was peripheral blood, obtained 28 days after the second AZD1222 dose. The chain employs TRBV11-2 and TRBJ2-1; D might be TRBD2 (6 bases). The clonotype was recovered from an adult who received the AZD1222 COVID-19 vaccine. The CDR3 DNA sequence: TGTGCCAGCAGCTTAGGCGGGATAGGCAGTGAGCAGTTCTTC. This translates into CASSLGGIGSEQFF.